This TCR beta chain stems from a study of T-cell memory formation after mild COVID-19. As for the study in general: TCR clusters largely stayed donor specific. Study-wide findings and caveats: Mostly located in CM and EM were contracting CD4+ clones, with contracting CD8+ clones located in EMRA. Unconfirmed was the SARS-CoV-2 specificity of second-wave clones that peaked on day 37. Some clones that responded were present in memory (sampled pre-infection), which suggests cross-reactive memory joined.

MiXCR was run by TCRdb on the 5' RACE reads, yielding one entry per CDR3 protein. The sample lists around 200,000 distinct CDR3 sequences; around 15% were seen once. This CDR3 is 13 amino acids long. Details on this clonotype: Its antigen is unidentified.

The sequence was collected from an adult woman who had mild COVID-19 (a few samples of this study predate the infection). Cell type and time point are not known. Sequences were obtained from PBMCs or a T cell subset sorted from them (not recorded which). This chain joins TRBV21-1 and TRBJ2-3; the D call in the table, TRBD2, was not verified against the DNA. TRBV21-1 has pseudogene status. This CDR3 reads CARPGGSTDTQYF. DNA of the CDR3: TGTGCCCGCCCGGGTGGGAGCACAGATACGCAGTATTTT.